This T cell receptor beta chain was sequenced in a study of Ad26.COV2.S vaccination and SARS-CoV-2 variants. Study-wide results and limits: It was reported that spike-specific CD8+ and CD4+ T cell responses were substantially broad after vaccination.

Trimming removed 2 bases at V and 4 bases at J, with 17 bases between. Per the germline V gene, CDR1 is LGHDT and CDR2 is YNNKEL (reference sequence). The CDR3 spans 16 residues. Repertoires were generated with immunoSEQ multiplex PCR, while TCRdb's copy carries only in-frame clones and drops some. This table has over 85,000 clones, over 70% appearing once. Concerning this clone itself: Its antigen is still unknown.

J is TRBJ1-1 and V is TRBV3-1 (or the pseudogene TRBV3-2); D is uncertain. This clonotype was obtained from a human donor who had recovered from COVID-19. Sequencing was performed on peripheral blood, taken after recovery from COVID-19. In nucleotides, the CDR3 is TGTGCCAGCAGCCAACTCCCGCGAGGAACGAGCACTGAAGCTTTCTTT. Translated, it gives CASSQLPRGTSTEAFF.